The clone carrying this TCR beta chain was seen just once. Its antigen is still unknown. This sample stems from a study of siplizumab effects on memory and regulatory T cells. Assaying covered 100,000 or so TCR templates per sample. The data were produced by immunoSEQ multiplex PCR, yet TCRdb's version contains in-frame clones alone and is incomplete. The table shows approximately 97,000 clones, with 92% occurring only once. Study results and limitations: Relative to controls at around 29%, mappable alloreactive CD4+ clones exhibited a mean Treg-derived proportion of approximately 68% with siplizumab. The suppressive capacity of proliferating Tregs from siplizumab cultures remained unconfirmed. About 80-97% of proliferating CD4+ or CD8+ clones had no assignable naive or memory phenotype.

CDR1 is MNHEY, CDR2 SMNVEV, per germline (reference sequence). With 7 bases clipped from V and 8 bases from J, the junction kept 13 bases outside the gene matches. The CDR3 has 15 amino acids. This receptor was identified in a human donor in good health. Sequencing was done on a sample of CD4+ T cells sorted from blood. The chain couples TRBV27 to TRBJ1-2, with TRBD1 identical over 10 bases. The CDR3 nucleotides read TGTGCCAGCACTAACCCGGGGACAGGGGTTGGGGGCTACACCTTC. It specifies CASTNPGTGVGGYTF.